The source of this T cell receptor (beta chain) is a study of early stage breast cancer tumors (dated by TCRdb to 2016 to 2017). In the study overall: Of the roughly 16 invasive breast tumors, about a dozen were found to be estrogen receptor-positive, progesterone receptor-positive and HER2-negative. The samples as a whole yielded approximately 2,800,000 detected templates, corresponding to about a million unique clonotypes. Most of the 12 ER+/PR+/HER2- tumors were invasive ductal carcinomas, while the other four were invasive lobular carcinomas. On average, each sample had roughly 9.9-fold read coverage. Overall study results and their limits: Greater similarity was observed between blood and normal breast repertoires than between blood and tumor repertoires, and tumor was distinguished from normal in about 85% of the 16 patients when each tissue was compared with blood. Enriched TCRB sequences shared across patients were mostly commonly generated sequences, unlikely to play an important role in the tumor microenvironment. Bulk genomic DNA sequencing of unsorted cells missed chain pairing and functional markers such as CD4, CD8 and FOXP3. Roughly 2.6-fold higher T cell density and higher clonality were observed in tumors than in adjacent normal breast tissue. Because the cohort was small, a breakdown by tumor subtype could not be done.

Two independent genomic DNA replicates were amplified for each sample, with roughly 0.5 ug used for blood and 1.5 ug for tumor or normal breast. TCRB sequencing of genomic DNA was carried out with the ImmunoSeq Intro kit according to the manufacturer's instructions. The multiplex PCR ran for 25 to 40 cycles using proprietary primers and spike-in control sequences for absolute quantification. An 87-bp fragment spanning the CDR3 and flanking V and J genes was sequenced with single-end 150-bp reads. Seven samples, with two replicates for each sample, were multiplexed per lane of an Illumina MiSeq using version 3.0 chemistry. The study's processing was this. The vendor's proprietary pipeline handled the raw data processing, merging both replicates into a single result for each sample. Productive rearrangements sharing the V-gene family, CDR3 amino acid sequence and J-gene segment were defined as clonotypes. Clonality was computed as 1 minus the normalized Shannon entropy (Pielou evenness) of TCRB abundances. To estimate T cell density, the total number of templates was divided by the number of input cells, which was inferred from the amount of DNA input. Recon, run with its default parameters, was used to estimate overall repertoire diversity and clonality. A clonotype was considered tumor-enriched if its abundance in tumor exceeded 0.1% and was at least 32-fold higher than its abundance in normal breast. Here the immuneACCESS table is served through TCRdb, limited to in-frame sequences with V and J called. Missing clones are a known gap in these copies; in checked studies unresolved V genes cover under half, and the rest lacks a known reason. V and J calls and clone size come straight from that table; D and trimming were deduced from the DNA. A total of roughly 40,000 clones appear in this sample, about two thirds of them only once. The top ten clones comprise roughly 7.9% of the sample.

The study profiled bulk TCR beta-chain repertoires in matched peripheral blood, tumor and adjacent normal breast tissue taken from some 17 patients with early-stage breast cancer. Before surgery, about 5-11 mL of whole blood was collected into EDTA tubes and then processed within 2 hours. Ficoll-Paque centrifugation in SepMate-50 tubes was used to isolate peripheral blood mononuclear cells. For storage in liquid nitrogen, PBMCs were cryopreserved as aliquots of about 1.9 to 4 million cells in around 90% FBS with around 10% DMSO. Genomic DNA was extracted with the Qiagen AllPrep DNA/RNA Mini kit. A word on this clone: The antigen it binds to is not known. Nothing much larger sits one base from this clone, and base qualities are not available.

The V end loses 7 bases and the J end loses 7 bases, and a stretch of 14 bases separates them. CDR1 and CDR2, per the germline V gene, are SGDLS and YYNGEE. The CDR3, cysteine through phenylalanine, is 12 amino acids long. This entry keeps only the CDR3 DNA: 36 bases, framed from base 1. Material for sequencing was blood. This receptor was obtained from a person aged 45 to 60 with breast cancer. This sequence uses TRBV9 and TRBJ1-2; TRBD1 is perhaps the D gene, given 6 matching bases. The CDR3 region: CASRLGGSGYTF. The sequenced DNA: TGTGCCAGCCGCCTTGGGGGCTCTGGCTACACCTTC.